These 21 T cell receptor beta chains share one sample of origin, sequenced in a study of blood T cell repertoires in COVID-19. Clones were sequenced by immunoSEQ multiplex PCR, and TCRdb holds only the in-frame ones, with some missing. The sample shows under 150,000 clones, about 80% of them seen only once. Sequencing was carried out using PBMCs or T cells enriched from blood (not recorded which). The receptors here all came from a man aged 45-65 years in a cohort exposed to, infected with or recovered from COVID-19 (not recorded which).

This chain joins TRBV25-1 and TRBJ1-4, with a weak D call TRBD1 (5 bases). Germline V CDR1 and CDR2: MGHDK, SYGVNS. Deletions cut 2 bases from V and 7 bases from J, with 14 bases between. There are 15 residues in the CDR3. CDR3 amino acids: CASSEISDSREKLFF. The CDR3 bases are TGTGCCAGCAGTGAAATAAGCGACAGCCGTGAAAAACTGTTTTTT.

The chain is built from TRBV18 and TRBJ2-7; 9 bases map to TRBD2. Trimming took 0 bases from V and 5 from J; bases not matched to a gene: 14. This CDR3 has 18 residues. CDR1 and CDR2 from the germline V gene are KGHSH and LQKENI. CDR3 coding DNA: TGTGCCAGCTCACCACCGAACAGGGGAGTAGCGGGAGTAAACGAGCAGTACTTC. It codes for CASSPPNRGVAGVNEQYF.

This clone was seen only once. The chain has TRBV30 and TRBJ1-2; TRBD1 aligns across 8 bases. CDR3 length equals 13 residues. Germline CDR1 GTSNPN, CDR2 SVGIG (reference sequence). J lost 7 bases, V lost 3 bases, and 7 bases had no gene match. CDR3 bases: TGTGCCTGGAGACAGGGGGGGGCTAGTGGCTACACCTTC. Translation gives CAWRQGGASGYTF. Using reference TRBV30 and TRBJ1-2 for the parts outside the CDR3, the full variable domain is SQTIHQWPATLVQPVGSPLSLECTVEGTSNPNLYWYRQAAGRGLQLLFYSVGIGQISSEVPQNLSASRPQDRQFILSSKKLLLSDSGFYLCAWRQGGASGYTFGSGTRLTVV.

This clone was seen a single time. Other nucleotide sequences in the sample specify the same CDR3. The genes are TRBV12-3 or TRBV12-4 and TRBJ1-1; D may be TRBD1 (5 bases). V was clipped by 3 bases and J by 6 bases, with 11 bases between them. This CDR3 spans 13 amino acids. The CDR3 sequence is CASSFSGGAEAFF. The DNA of the CDR3 is TGTGCCAGCAGTTTTTCGGGGGGGGCTGAAGCTTTCTTT.

The rearrangement joins TRBV27 to TRBJ1-4; D call uncertain. CDR3 length: 15 residues. Germline-derived CDR1 and CDR2 are MNHEY and SMNVEV (reference sequence). V was pared by 5 bases and J by 8 bases, with 18 bases between. CDR3 protein: CASSPTYDTAEKLFF. The CDR3 nucleotides read TGTGCCAGCAGTCCCACATACGACACCGCGGAAAAACTGTTTTTT.

The V and J genes are TRBV11-2 and TRBJ1-5; no clear D gene. CDR1 and CDR2 (germline): SGHAT, FQNNGV. Deletions cut 0 bases from V and 0 bases from J, with 15 bases between. The CDR3 consists of 18 residues. The CDR3 DNA sequence: TGTGCCAGCAGCTTAGATGGTACGGGGAGCCATAGCAATCAGCCCCAGCATTTT. As protein: CASSLDGTGSHSNQPQHF.

The chain recombines TRBV9 with TRBJ1-2; TRBD1 matches 9 bases. This CDR3 has 16 residues. Germline V gives CDR1 SGDLS, CDR2 YYNGEE. With V trimmed by 4 bases and J by 6 bases, 13 bases remained unmatched. The CDR3 sequence is CASSPQGGTGLHGYTF. As DNA, the CDR3 is TGTGCCAGCAGCCCTCAGGGGGGGACAGGGCTCCATGGCTACACCTTC.

Only one count was recorded for this clone. The CDR3 DNA reads as TGTGCCAGCAGCTTACTTTCAGTTACAGATACGCAGTATTTT. Its translation: CASSLLSVTDTQYF. The genes are TRBV7-9 and TRBJ2-3; the D is unclear. Deletions cut 2 bases from V and 3 bases from J, with 9 bases between. The CDR3 extends over 14 amino acids. Per the germline V gene, CDR1 is SEHNR and CDR2 is FQNEAQ (reference sequence).

The chain combines TRBV19 with TRBJ1-4, with a weak D call TRBD1 (6 bases). The CDR3 totals 14 residues. V was pared by 9 bases and J by 6 bases, with 17 bases between. CDR1 and CDR2 (germline): LNHDA, SQIVND (reference sequence). The CDR3 DNA reads TGTGCCAGCTCTAGACGGGACATCTATGAAAAACTGTTTTTT. It translates to CASSRRDIYEKLFF. Supplemented by reference TRBV19 and TRBJ1-4, the full variable domain reads DGGITQSPKYLFRKEGQNVTLSCEQNLNHDAMYWYRQDPGQGLRLIYYSQIVNDFQKGDIAEGYSVSREKKESFPLTVTSAQKNPTAFYLCASSRRDIYEKLFFGSGTQLSVL.

V and J are TRBV27 and TRBJ1-2; TRBD1 aligns across 9 bases. The CDR3 is 16 amino acids. Per germline, CDR1 MNHEY and CDR2 SMNVEV (reference sequence). Unmatched junction bases numbered 8, after V lost 3 bases and J lost 3 bases. DNA for the CDR3: TGTGCCAGCAGTTTCTTACAGGGGGCTGGTTACTATGGCTACACCTTC. Translated: CASSFLQGAGYYGYTF.

V and J are TRBV11-2 and TRBJ1-5; 12 nucleotides agree with TRBD1. Germline V gene data show CDR1 as SGHAT and CDR2 as FQNNGV. The CDR3 length is 15 residues. Trimming cost V 4 bases and J 6 bases; bases outside gene matches: 4. The CDR3 nucleotides are TGTGCCAGCAGCTGGGGGACAGGGGGCATTCAGCCCCAGCATTTT. Amino acid sequence: CASSWGTGGIQPQHF.

Concerning this clone: This CDR3 is also generated by other DNA sequences in the sample. The V call is TRBV7-9, the J call TRBJ2-3; D remains ambiguous. This CDR3 comprises 12 residues. V was clipped by 9 bases and J by 6 bases, with 13 bases between them. Looked up from germline, CDR1 is SEHNR and CDR2 is FQNEAQ (reference sequence). DNA for the CDR3: TGTGCCAGTGGCCATACGTCGGATACGCAGTATTTT. It encodes CASGHTSDTQYF. The whole variable domain, filled in from reference TRBV7-9 and TRBJ2-3, reads DTGVSQNPRHKITKRGQNVTFRCDPISEHNRLYWYRQTLGQGPEFLTYFQNEAQLEKSRLLSDRFSAERPKGSFSTLEIQRTEQGDSAMYLCASGHTSDTQYFGPGTRLTVL.

This chain uses TRBV18 with TRBJ1-1; no clear D gene. From germline, CDR1 is KGHSH and CDR2 LQKENI. The CDR3 loop spans 13 amino acids. V was trimmed by 6 bases and J by 5 bases, leaving 13 bases between them. The CDR3 nucleotides are TGTGCCAGCTCCGAGGCCCCGGGGACTGAAGCTTTCTTT. As protein: CASSEAPGTEAFF.

This chain connects TRBV5-1 to TRBJ2-3, with unresolved D. V gave up 4 bases and J gave up 5 bases, with 14 bases separating them. CDR1 is SGHRS and CDR2 is YFSETQ in the germline V gene. This CDR3 spans 14 amino acids. CDR3 sequence reads: CASSLNLIIDTQYF. The CDR3 DNA reads TGCGCCAGCAGCCTAAACCTAATCATAGATACGCAGTATTTT.

This chain uses TRBV19 with TRBJ2-7; possibly TRBD1 for D (6 bases). CDR1 and CDR2 from the germline V gene are LNHDA and SQIVND (reference sequence). The CDR3 loop spans 14 amino acids. V was shortened by 5 bases and J by 3 bases, with 14 bases between the two germline ends. CDR3 loop: CASSAARGGYEQYF. DNA for the CDR3: TGTGCCAGTAGTGCCGCCAGGGGTGGCTACGAGCAGTACTTC.

The genes are TRBV7-2 and TRBJ1-6, with D maybe TRBD1 (6 bases). CDR3 length equals 17 residues. Germline loops: CDR1 SGHTA, CDR2 FQGNSA. V was trimmed by 2 bases and J by 6 bases, leaving 17 bases between them. The CDR3, as DNA: TGTGCCAGCAGCTTAACAGGGACGGGATTTGGTAATTCACCCCTCCACTTT. It is translated as CASSLTGTGFGNSPLHF.

This clone appeared many times. The rearrangement uses TRBV14 and TRBJ2-4; 8 bases agree with TRBD1. Germline CDR1 and CDR2: SGHDN and FVKESK. This CDR3 is 16 amino acids long. Unmatched junction bases numbered 8, after V lost 1 base and J lost 6 bases. CDR3 protein: CASSQGAGGWANIQYF. The CDR3 DNA is TGTGCCAGCAGCCAAGGGGCAGGGGGCTGGGCAAACATTCAGTACTTC.

A single count supports this clone. The chain joins TRBV7-6 to TRBJ2-4; 9 positions match TRBD2. The V and J ends lost 1 base and 4 bases, in that order; junction bases with no gene match: 11. Per the germline V gene, CDR1 is SGHVS and CDR2 is FNYEAQ. There are 18 residues in the CDR3. The CDR3 bases are TGTGCCAGCAGCTTAGTGCCAGCGGGGGGTATTGGGAAAAACATTCAGTACTTC. Protein: CASSLVPAGGIGKNIQYF.

The gene calls are TRBV6-4 and TRBJ2-1, with 12 bases identical to TRBD2. The CDR3 is 15 amino acids. J lost 6 bases, V lost 3 bases, and 3 bases had no gene match. The germline gives CDR1 MRHNA, CDR2 SNTAGT. For the CDR3, the DNA is TGTGCCAGCAGTGAGGGGACTAGCGGGTTCAATGAGCAGTTCTTC. It yields the protein CASSEGTSGFNEQFF.

J is TRBJ2-6 and V is TRBV19, with 9 bases fitting TRBD1. The CDR3 has 19 amino acids. Germline V gene lookup returns CDR1 LNHDA and CDR2 SQIVND (reference sequence). The ends lost 5 bases at V and 0 bases at J; junction bases unmatched: 11. The CDR3 reads CASSPRGQGPYSGANVLTF. The CDR3 DNA reads TGTGCCAGTAGTCCGCGGGGACAGGGCCCCTACTCTGGGGCCAACGTCCTGACTTTC.

This clone has a handful of counts. The chain links TRBV4-1 to TRBJ1-2; TRBD1 is a possible D gene (6 bases). Germline CDR1 MGHRA, CDR2 YSYEKL. V was shortened by 4 bases and J by 2 bases, with 20 bases between the two germline ends. The CDR3 extends over 17 amino acids. Written as DNA, the CDR3 is TGCGCCAGCAGCCCCCCAACGGGGGGGGCCATCAACTATGGCTACACCTTC. As protein: CASSPPTGGAINYGYTF.